These 13 T cell receptor beta chains originate from one sample sequenced in a study of control samples from healthy donors and cancer patients. The repertoire was sequenced with immunoSEQ multiplex PCR; TCRdb's copy has only in-frame clones and lacks some. The sample yields approximately 40,000 clones, 70% to 75% seen once. The sequenced sample consisted of formalin-fixed, paraffin-embedded tissue. The receptors come from a male donor with melanoma.

The chain couples TRBV21-1 to TRBJ2-1; no check of the table's D call, TRBD1, against the DNA was made. TRBV21-1 is annotated as a pseudogene. The CDR3 runs 13 residues. CDR3 residues: CASSKGQGNEQFF. For the CDR3, the DNA is TGTGCCAGCAGCAAAGGGCAGGGCAATGAGCAGTTCTTC.

V usage is TRBV18 and J usage is TRBJ2-2, with unresolved D. The V end lost 3 bases, the J end lost 4 bases, and 21 bases lay between the germline ends. The CDR3 loop spans 18 amino acids. Germline loops: CDR1 KGHSH, CDR2 LQKENI. CDR3 sequence: CASSPSPNRMTGTGELFF. CDR3 sequence (DNA): TGTGCCAGCTCACCCAGTCCCAATAGAATGACGGGCACCGGGGAGCTGTTTTTT.

The J gene is TRBJ2-3, the V gene TRBV15; D not resolved. CDR3 length: 15 amino acids. The germline CDR1 and CDR2 sequences are LNHNV and YYDKDF (reference sequence). The germline V and J ends were trimmed by 0 bases and 2 bases, with 9 bases remaining between them. The CDR3 DNA sequence: TGTGCCACCAGCAGAGATCTCCCTAACACAGATACGCAGTATTTT. Encoded protein: CATSRDLPNTDTQYF.

This clone showed up just a few times. The V and J genes are TRBV10-2 and TRBJ2-7; D may match TRBD1 or TRBD2 (5 bases each). Germline V lookup: CDR1 WSHSY, CDR2 SAAADI. V was pared by 6 bases and J by 1 base, with 19 bases between. This CDR3 is 16 amino acids long. This CDR3 reads CASRSGAWSVSYEQYF. For the CDR3, the DNA is TGCGCCAGCAGGTCCGGGGCTTGGTCCGTTTCCTACGAGCAGTACTTC.

This clone has a count of ten or more. This sequence joins TRBV7-3 and TRBJ2-2; no firm D call. The CDR3 is 11 amino acids. With 3 bases removed from V and 7 bases from J, the gap between germline ends came to 3 bases. Germline CDR1 and CDR2: SGHTA and FQGTGA. The CDR3 bases are TGTGCCAGCAGCTTCGGCGGGGAGCTGTTTTTT. This codes for CASSFGGELFF.

The V gene is TRBV2, the J gene TRBJ2-3, with a weak D call TRBD1 (5 bases). Germline V lookup: CDR1 SNHLY, CDR2 FYNNEI. CDR3 length: 15 residues. The V and J ends lost 6 bases and 3 bases respectively, with 16 bases between them. The CDR3 here is CASRLGKQATDTQYF. The CDR3 nucleotides are TGTGCCAGCAGATTGGGGAAACAGGCGACAGATACGCAGTATTTT.

The table lists this clone with a few counts. The rearrangement links TRBV4-2 to TRBJ2-7; 7 bases fit TRBD2. Germline V gene sequence: CDR1 LGHNA, CDR2 YNFKEQ. The CDR3 has 15 residues. The junction had 6 bases not matched to a gene; V was cut back by 4 bases and J by 0 bases. The DNA of the CDR3 is TGTGCCAGCAGCCTAACCGGGACTACCTCCTACGAGCAGTACTTC. It encodes CASSLTGTTSYEQYF.

On this clone itself: This clone may be a read error of a much larger clone one base away. This chain joins TRBV19 and TRBJ2-1, with D maybe TRBD2 (6 bases). The CDR3 contains 16 residues. V was pared by 6 bases and J by 12 bases, with 27 bases between. Per germline, CDR1 LNHDA and CDR2 SQIVND (reference sequence). The CDR3 reads CASSSLGGKLPLMQFF. The CDR3 nucleotides are TGTGCCAGTAGCTCGCTCGGCGGGAAGCTGCCCTTAATGCAGTTCTTC.

This chain links TRBV24-1 with TRBJ2-7; tentatively, D is TRBD2 (5 bases). Trimming stripped 10 bases from V and 2 bases from J, with 14 bases between. Germline values: CDR1 KGHDR, CDR2 SFDVKD. CDR3 length equals 13 residues. The CDR3 DNA reads as TGTGCCACGACCTGGGAGCCAACCTACGAGCAGTACTTC. Translated: CATTWEPTYEQYF.

This clone came up a few times. The chain has TRBV12-3 or TRBV12-4 and TRBJ2-7, with D hard to call. CDR3 length: 13 residues. V was cut by 6 bases and J by 2 bases, with 11 bases left in between. In DNA, the CDR3 is TGTGCCAGCAGCTCCCTAGGAACCTACGAGCAGTACTTC. This sequence encodes CASSSLGTYEQYF.

This clone was seen a single time. The chain carries TRBV4-1 and TRBJ2-5; D remains unclear. The CDR3 loop spans 14 amino acids. Trimming pared 1 base from V and 9 bases from J, leaving 15 bases between. Per the germline V gene, CDR1 is MGHRA and CDR2 is YSYEKL. This chain's CDR3 is CASSQGWLSTAQYF. CDR3 in DNA: TGCGCCAGCAGCCAAGGATGGCTTTCGACGGCCCAGTACTTC.

V and J are TRBV9 and TRBJ2-3; 8 nucleotides line up with TRBD2. CDR1 and CDR2 (germline): SGDLS, YYNGEE. The CDR3 runs to 17 residues. The J segment lost 2 bases and the V segment lost 2 bases, leaving 10 bases of the junction unmatched. CDR3 DNA sequence: TGTGCCAGCAGCGTGGCGGGTGGCGGGAGGTCCACAGATACGCAGTATTTT. Its protein is CASSVAGGGRSTDTQYF.

V usage is TRBV7-9 and J usage is TRBJ1-4; D ambiguous. Germline V gene data show CDR1 as SEHNR and CDR2 as FQNEAQ (reference sequence). V lost 2 bases and J 8 bases, leaving 6 bases between the germline ends. CDR3 size: 12 residues. The DNA for the CDR3 is TGTGCCAGCAGCTTAAACATAGAAAAACTGTTTTTT. Translating it yields CASSLNIEKLFF.